A selection of T cell receptor beta chains follows, all from one sample in a study of T cells in localized non-small cell lung cancer. Sequenced by immunoSEQ multiplex PCR; TCRdb stores in-frame clones only, minus some. The sample has some 640 clones, about 20% seen once. The sequencing here drew on lung tumor tissue, taken before any cancer treatment. The receptors were gathered from a male donor aged 60 or over with stage I squamous cell lung carcinoma. Both conserved end residues are trimmed from each CDR3. Fields, in order: J gene, CDR3 length, V gene, CDR3 protein.

J gene: TRBJ1-1; CDR3 length: 11; V gene: TRBV19; CDR3 protein: ASTMDLNTEAF
J gene: TRBJ2-3; CDR3 length: 14; V gene: TRBV11-3; CDR3 protein: ASSLSEDRDTDTQY
J gene: TRBJ2-7; CDR3 length: 12; V gene: TRBV11-3; CDR3 protein: ASSLGPDLDEQY
J gene: TRBJ1-4; CDR3 length: 12; V gene: TRBV18; CDR3 protein: ASSPRVGGEKLF
J gene: TRBJ2-1; CDR3 length: 14; V gene: TRBV5-1; CDR3 protein: ASSSYLGTDDYEQF
J gene: TRBJ2-1; CDR3 length: 15; V gene: TRBV15; CDR3 protein: ATSRATWRDAYNEQF
J gene: TRBJ2-1; CDR3 length: 12; V gene: TRBV19; CDR3 protein: ASSRQGLKSEQF
J gene: TRBJ2-1; CDR3 length: 14; V gene: TRBV5-1; CDR3 protein: ASRPASQGPYNEQF
J gene: TRBJ2-7; CDR3 length: 10; V gene: TRBV10-2; CDR3 protein: ASKQGGDEQY
J gene: TRBJ2-3; CDR3 length: 11; V gene: TRBV6-8; CDR3 protein: ASTELWPNTQY
J gene: TRBJ1-4; CDR3 length: 11; V gene: TRBV7-2; CDR3 protein: ASSFGGEEKLF
J gene: TRBJ2-1; CDR3 length: 12; V gene: TRBV28; CDR3 protein: ASSHPTRSGEQF
J gene: TRBJ2-4; CDR3 length: 11; V gene: TRBV29-1; CDR3 protein: SVTGPSGNIQY
J gene: TRBJ2-1; CDR3 length: 11; V gene: TRBV14; CDR3 protein: ASSRSQKGEQF
J gene: TRBJ2-3; CDR3 length: 13; V gene: TRBV5-1; CDR3 protein: ASRATISYTDTQY
J gene: TRBJ2-3; CDR3 length: 13; V gene: TRBV7-2; CDR3 protein: ASSSHNQLADTQY
J gene: TRBJ1-4; CDR3 length: 13; V gene: TRBV9; CDR3 protein: ASSVETTGNEKLF
J gene: TRBJ2-5; CDR3 length: 14; V gene: TRBV18; CDR3 protein: ASSGQGRAGGETQY
J gene: TRBJ1-4; CDR3 length: 14; V gene: TRBV28; CDR3 protein: ASSQGGGVTNEKLF
J gene: TRBJ2-3; CDR3 length: 17; V gene: TRBV14; CDR3 protein: ASSLTSGRAARGTDTQY
J gene: TRBJ2-3; CDR3 length: 12; V gene: TRBV19; CDR3 protein: ASSIGLAGDTQY
J gene: TRBJ2-5; CDR3 length: 13; V gene: TRBV11-3; CDR3 protein: ASSFLEGGQETQY
J gene: TRBJ1-4; CDR3 length: 12; V gene: TRBV11-3; CDR3 protein: ASSLTGGIEKLF
J gene: TRBJ1-1; CDR3 length: 12; V gene: TRBV29-1; CDR3 protein: SVTGRQGNTEAF
J gene: TRBJ2-3; CDR3 length: 12; V gene: TRBV11-3; CDR3 protein: ASSLDPGTDTQY
J gene: TRBJ2-3; CDR3 length: 13; V gene: TRBV9; CDR3 protein: ASSATVLRTDTQY
J gene: TRBJ1-1; CDR3 length: 11; V gene: TRBV6-8; CDR3 protein: ASTGVAPNEAF
J gene: TRBJ1-4; CDR3 length: 12; V gene: TRBV10-2; CDR3 protein: ASSESDRSEKLF
J gene: TRBJ1-2; CDR3 length: 13; V gene: TRBV11-3; CDR3 protein: ASSLSAGWDYGYT
J gene: TRBJ2-7; CDR3 length: 16; V gene: TRBV7-6; CDR3 protein: ASSLGETSGSNPYEQY
J gene: TRBJ2-3; CDR3 length: 13; V gene: TRBV11-3; CDR3 protein: ASTPRDVGSDTQY
J gene: TRBJ2-3; CDR3 length: 10; V gene: TRBV28; CDR3 protein: ATKEGGDTQY
J gene: TRBJ2-7; CDR3 length: 10; V gene: TRBV18; CDR3 protein: ASSPEFYEQY
J gene: TRBJ2-2; CDR3 length: 14; V gene: TRBV6-8; CDR3 protein: ASSSGALAGVGELF
J gene: TRBJ1-3; CDR3 length: 14; V gene: TRBV19; CDR3 protein: ASSTLDRGRGNTIY
J gene: TRBJ1-3; CDR3 length: 16; V gene: TRBV11-3; CDR3 protein: ASSVPRTAAISGNTIY
J gene: TRBJ2-3; CDR3 length: 11; V gene: TRBV30; CDR3 protein: AWSVADTDTQY
J gene: TRBJ2-4; CDR3 length: 10; V gene: TRBV29-1; CDR3 protein: SSRGGGNIQY
J gene: TRBJ2-1; CDR3 length: 13; V gene: TRBV11-3; CDR3 protein: ASRPGLAGGDEQF
J gene: TRBJ1-2; CDR3 length: 11; V gene: TRBV18; CDR3 protein: ASSPGTLYGYT
J gene: TRBJ1-5; CDR3 length: 16; V gene: TRBV11-3; CDR3 protein: ASSFGWSDRDHHQPQH
J gene: TRBJ2-5; CDR3 length: 12; V gene: TRBV6-8; CDR3 protein: ASSYIGVQETQY
J gene: TRBJ1-4; CDR3 length: 10; V gene: TRBV28; CDR3 protein: ASKKPNEKLF
J gene: TRBJ1-2; CDR3 length: 10; V gene: TRBV28; CDR3 protein: ASKTDSGGYT
J gene: TRBJ2-3; CDR3 length: 12; V gene: TRBV9; CDR3 protein: ASSKGLSTDTQY
J gene: TRBJ1-2; CDR3 length: 10; V gene: TRBV28; CDR3 protein: ASSLSPHGYT
J gene: TRBJ1-3; CDR3 length: 12; V gene: TRBV28; CDR3 protein: ASSLPGNGNTIY
J gene: TRBJ1-2; CDR3 length: 11; V gene: TRBV28; CDR3 protein: ASSPGQGYGYT